A single sample is the source of the 7 T cell receptor beta chains below, sequenced in a study of T cells in Graves' hyperthyroidism and ophthalmopathy (dated by TCRdb to about 2019). The library was built by means of multiplex PCR. Sequenced on an Illumina HiSeq 2000. The TCR beta CDR3 regions were amplified from RNA transcripts. For the first round of RT-PCR on the TCR CDR3, the HTBI primer set was used together with the Qiagen OneStep RT-PCR kit. The public reads were run again by TCRdb, first through fastp at Q25 and then through MiXCR, and only productive beta chains were kept. One record per CDR3 amino acid sequence lists the most common genes and DNA. Here the sample has approximately 600,000 distinct CDR3 sequences; around 21% occur a single time. Jointly, the top ten make up 30% to 40% of the sample. The sequencing input was blood. All receptors come from a man younger than 45 with Graves' ophthalmopathy.

This clonotype was detected ten times or more. This chain links TRBV18 with TRBJ2-7; D is ambiguous. Looked up from germline, CDR1 is KGHSH and CDR2 is LQKENI. V was pared by 0 bases and J by 6 bases, with 12 bases between. The CDR3 has 14 residues. The DNA for the CDR3 is TGTGCCAGCTCACCACCGCCAGATCCTGGCGAGCAGTACTTC. Protein sequence: CASSPPPDPGEQYF. The entire variable domain, with the rest obtained from reference TRBV18 and TRBJ2-7, is as follows: NAGVMQNPRHLVRRRGQEARLRCSPMKGHSHVYWYRQLPEEGLKFMVYLQKENIIDESGMPKERFSAEFPKEGPSILRIQQVVRGDSAAYFCASSPPPDPGEQYFGPGTRLTVT.

Regarding this clonotype: An end of the junction differs from the germline gene, which may be a read error. V and J are TRBV12-3 or TRBV12-4 and TRBJ2-2; perhaps TRBD1 as D (6 bases). CDR3 length equals 15 residues. As DNA, the CDR3 is TGTGCCAGCAGTTTATGGGACATGAACACCTGGGAGCTGTTTTTT. Amino acids: CASSLWDMNTWELFF.

J is TRBJ1-4 and V is TRBV20-1; TRBD1 matches at 7 bases. Germline-derived CDR1 and CDR2 are DFQATT and SNEGSKA (reference sequence). CDR3 size: 15 residues. V lost 0 bases to trimming and J lost 4 bases; unmatched junction nucleotides: 5. The CDR3 DNA follows: TGCAGTGCTAGAGATCAAGGGACAGATAATGAAAAACTGTTTTTT. It codes for CSARDQGTDNEKLFF.

The chain combines TRBV4-2 with TRBJ2-7; 7 bases match TRBD2. Germline V CDR1 and CDR2: LGHNA, YNFKEQ. The CDR3 contains 16 residues. The V gene end was trimmed by 1 base and the J gene end by 3 bases; junction bases not matched to a gene: 9. CDR3 bases: TGTGCCAGCAGCCAAGCTAGCGGAGGACCTATCTACGAGCAGTACTTC. Translating it yields CASSQASGGPIYEQYF.

This clonotype was detected a few times. Written as DNA, the CDR3 is TGCGCCAGCACCCGACTAGCGGGAGGGATTGGGCCGACCGGGGAGCTGTTTTTT. Protein sequence: CASTRLAGGIGPTGELFF. The chain is built from TRBV5-1 and TRBJ2-2; TRBD2 matches 14 bases. The CDR3 extends over 18 amino acids. Germline V gene lookup returns CDR1 SGHRS and CDR2 YFSETQ. The V gene end was trimmed by 6 bases and the J gene end by 5 bases; junction bases not matched to a gene: 12.

This clonotype was picked up a small number of times. The rearrangement joins TRBV7-8 to TRBJ1-4, with D perhaps TRBD1 (5 bases). The CDR3 has 15 amino acids. Per germline, CDR1 SGHVS and CDR2 FQNEAQ. V shed 1 base and J shed 3 bases, with 9 bases lying between them. The CDR3 bases are TGTGCCAGCAGCTTAGACGGGGGGGCTAATGAAAAACTGTTTTTT. This codes for CASSLDGGANEKLFF. Full variable domain (outside the CDR3, taken from reference TRBV7-8 and TRBJ1-4): GAGVSQSPRYKVAKRGQDVALRCDPISGHVSLFWYQQALGQGPEFLTYFQNEAQLDKSGLPSDRFFAERPEGSVSTLKIQRTQQEDSAVYLCASSLDGGANEKLFFGSGTQLSVL.

This clonotype turned up a few times. The CDR3 DNA is TGCGCCAGCAGCTTTCCCGGCTACGAGCAGTACTTC. This encodes CASSFPGYEQYF. The chain links TRBV5-1 to TRBJ2-7; D is ambiguous. In germline, CDR1 is SGHRS, CDR2 YFSETQ. The V and J ends lost 2 bases and 3 bases respectively, with 6 bases between them. CDR3 size: 12 residues.